Following are 4 T cell receptor beta chains from one sample sequenced in a study of blood T cell repertoires in COVID-19. The repertoire was sequenced with immunoSEQ multiplex PCR; TCRdb's copy has only in-frame clones and lacks some. Of around 350,000 clones in the sample, about 88% were seen once. The sequencing input was peripheral blood. These receptor sequences come from a human donor in a cohort sampled during active COVID-19.

The chain combines TRBV10-1 with TRBJ2-3, with 8 bases identical to TRBD2. This CDR3 has 17 amino acids. With 0 bases clipped from V and 0 bases from J, the junction kept 5 bases outside the gene matches. From germline, CDR1 is WNHNN and CDR2 SYGVQD (reference sequence). The CDR3 spells CASSESPTSVSTDTQYF. As DNA, the CDR3 is TGCGCCAGCAGTGAGTCGCCGACTAGCGTAAGCACAGATACGCAGTATTTT.

The chain employs TRBV12-3 or TRBV12-4 and TRBJ1-3, with D unresolved. Trimming shortened V by 6 bases and J by 4 bases, and 7 bases separated the two germline ends. The CDR3 is made up of 12 amino acids. CDR3 loop: CASRTRGNTIYF. The CDR3, as DNA: TGTGCCAGCAGGACGAGGGGAAACACCATATATTTT.

V and J are TRBV5-6 and TRBJ2-3, with TRBD2 matching 13 bases. CDR1 is SGHDT and CDR2 is YYEEEE in the germline V gene. Unmatched junction bases numbered 5, after V lost 2 bases and J lost 2 bases. The CDR3 consists of 17 residues. CDR3 bases: TGTGCCAGCAGCTTCCAACTAGCGGGAGGGGTCACAGATACGCAGTATTTT. Translation: CASSFQLAGGVTDTQYF.

The genes are TRBV10-3 and TRBJ2-7; 8 nucleotides match TRBD2. The length of the CDR3 is 12 residues. The trim removed 4 bases at V and 5 bases at J, leaving 1 base unmatched. Germline V CDR1 and CDR2: ENHRY, SYGVKD. The CDR3 loop reads CAISAGGDEQYF. CDR3 nucleotides: TGTGCCATCAGTGCCGGGGGGGACGAGCAGTACTTC.